This T cell receptor (beta chain) was recovered during a study of OX40 agonist ivuxolimab in advanced cancers. The method was immunoSEQ multiplex PCR; TCRdb's version includes in-frame clones alone and lacks a portion of them. The profile covers about 17,000 clones, with roughly 84% appearing a single time and 25% taken by the ten largest. CDR3 length equals 15 residues. Per germline, CDR1 SGDLS and CDR2 YYNGEE. Unmatched junction bases numbered 8, after V lost 3 bases and J lost 3 bases. The J gene is TRBJ2-7, the V gene TRBV9; 8 bases match TRBD1. The TCR comes from an adult with an advanced solid tumor such as melanoma, head and neck, liver or kidney cancer. Sample: CD4+ or CD8+ T cells sorted from blood, taken in a trial of the OX40 agonist ivuxolimab. This chain's CDR3 is CASSAQTGANYEQYF. CDR3 DNA: TGTGCCAGCAGCGCGCAGACAGGGGCGAACTACGAGCAGTACTTC.